What follows are 7 T cell receptor beta chains derived from one specimen sequenced in a study of cytomegalovirus exposure and HLA in healthy donors (dated by TCRdb to the late 2010s). Library construction relied on the immunoSEQ multiplex PCR assay. For the multiplex PCR, a mixture combining 60 forward primers for TCR Vbeta segments and 13 reverse primers for TCR Jbeta segments was used. TCRdb took over this immuneACCESS table, retaining in-frame rearrangements with V and J assigned. Such tables are incomplete; in checked studies, under half of the missing clones stem from an unresolved V gene, and the remainder is unexplained. The sample table shows under 200,000 clones, and over 70% are seen once. Jointly, the top ten make up around 5.7% of the sample. Sequencing was performed on PBMCs. The receptors here all came from a man between 40 and 49 years old in good health and CMV-seronegative.

J is TRBJ2-1 and V is TRBV6-5; 8 bases line up with TRBD2. The ends lost 2 bases at V and 5 bases at J; junction bases unmatched: 5. This CDR3 is 15 amino acids long. Germline loops: CDR1 MNHEY, CDR2 SVGAGI. CDR3 sequence reads: CASSYGISGDNEQFF. The DNA for the CDR3 is TGTGCCAGCAGTTACGGGATTAGCGGGGACAATGAGCAGTTCTTC.

The chain combines TRBV15 with TRBJ1-1; D gene unclear. The V end lost 4 bases, the J end lost 4 bases, and 10 bases lay between the germline ends. Per the germline V gene, CDR1 is LNHNV and CDR2 is YYDKDF (reference sequence). The CDR3 extends over 13 amino acids. For the CDR3, the DNA is TGTGCCACCAGCACCAAGTTCGGCACTGAAGCTTTCTTT. Protein: CATSTKFGTEAFF.

This clone was found once. The chain has TRBV25-1 and TRBJ1-1; 7 bases match TRBD1. V dropped 6 bases and J dropped 5; count of bases not matched to a gene: 12. CDR1 and CDR2 from the germline V gene are MGHDK and SYGVNS. The CDR3 is 15 amino acids. CDR3 loop: CASRNTQGFWTEAFF. The CDR3 region has the DNA TGTGCCAGCAGAAACACACAGGGGTTTTGGACTGAAGCTTTCTTT.

The V gene is TRBV5-4, the J gene TRBJ2-3, with 9 bases matching TRBD2. From germline, CDR1 is SGHNT and CDR2 YYREEE (reference sequence). The CDR3 is made up of 17 amino acids. V lost 4 bases, J lost 4 bases, and 13 bases stayed unmatched. CDR3 amino acids: CASSDPRVAGAADTQYF. CDR3 bases: TGTGCCAGCAGCGACCCCAGGGTAGCGGGGGCAGCAGATACGCAGTATTTT. The full variable domain, completed using reference TRBV5-4 and TRBJ2-3, is ETGVTQSPTHLIKTRGQQVTLRCSSQSGHNTVSWYQQALGQGPQFIFQYYREEENGRGNFPPRFSGLQFPNYSSELNVNALELDDSALYLCASSDPRVAGAADTQYFGPGTRLTVL.

The chain has TRBV5-1 and TRBJ2-1; D perhaps matches TRBD1 (5 bases). The V and J ends lost 0 bases and 8 bases respectively, with 15 bases between them. Germline V gives CDR1 SGHRS, CDR2 YFSETQ. The CDR3 is made up of 15 amino acids. The CDR3 DNA reads TGCGCCAGCAGCTTGGCGGCAGGGTTAGGGTATGAGCAGTTCTTC. Translating gives CASSLAAGLGYEQFF.

This clone was observed a single time. The CDR3 DNA reads TGTGCCAGCAGTTACTACAGGGGCGACGAGCAGTACTTC. Its protein product is CASSYYRGDEQYF. The chain links TRBV6-5 to TRBJ2-7; 7 nucleotides line up with TRBD1. The V gene's germline CDR1 is MNHEY and CDR2 SVGAGI. V lost 1 base and J lost 5; bases outside the gene matches: 2. The CDR3 consists of 13 residues.

The sample holds one count of this clone. The V call is TRBV2, the J call TRBJ2-1; TRBD2 matches at 12 bases. Looked up from germline, CDR1 is SNHLY and CDR2 is FYNNEI. The CDR3 runs to 15 residues. V shed 6 bases, J shed 10 bases, and the junction held 10 bases outside the gene matches. CDR3 nucleotides: TGTGCCAGCAGCGCTTCTAGCGGGGGGGCTTTCGAGCAGTTCTTC. It codes for CASSASSGGAFEQFF.